This entry describes one TCR beta chain. Data came from immunoSEQ multiplex PCR; TCRdb stores just in-frame clones and leaves some out. This sample yields 96,000 or so clones, of which about 90% are seen a single time; about 28% belongs to the top ten. The sample comes from a study of T cell responses to AZD1222 COVID-19 vaccine. CDR3 size: 13 residues. Between the trimmed V and J ends, which lost 0 bases and 6 bases, there was a span of 6 bases. Germline-derived CDR1 and CDR2 are SGHNT and YYREEE (reference sequence). The chain combines TRBV5-4 with TRBJ2-2; D ambiguous. The TCR originated in an adult in good health. This specimen consisted of peripheral blood, obtained on day 0 of AZD1222 vaccination. CDR3 sequence reads: CASSLVSPGELFF. CDR3 bases: TGTGCCAGCAGCTTGGTCTCACCCGGGGAGCTGTTTTTT.